One and the same sample provided the 28 T cell receptor beta chains below, sequenced in a study of blood T cells in healthy people across ages. PCR was performed a second time for about 7 to 12 cycles using a sample-barcoded 5' primer and a J-beta primer mix. TCRdb reprocessed the 5' RACE reads with MiXCR, giving one entry per CDR3 protein. The repertoire holds hundreds of thousands of distinct CDR3 sequences, around 45% seen once, with 15% to 25% in the top ten. Specimen: blood. The receptors were sampled from a man in his 60s in good health.

This chain links TRBV12-5 with TRBJ1-2, with D perhaps TRBD1 (6 bases). This CDR3 has 16 residues. The germline V and J ends were trimmed by 1 base and 3 bases, with 15 bases remaining between them. Germline CDR1 reads LGHNT; CDR2 reads FRNRAP. The CDR3 DNA reads as TGTGCTAGTGGTTTGGATGCCCTCCGGACAGACTATGGCTACACCTTC. Residues: CASGLDALRTDYGYTF.

The count of this clonotype is one. The chain recombines TRBV12-3 or TRBV12-4 with TRBJ2-3; no clear D. Trimming shortened V by 6 bases and J by 4 bases, and 11 bases separated the two germline ends. This CDR3 is built from 13 residues. As DNA, the CDR3 is TGTGCCAGCAGCACGTTAAGCGCAGATACGCAGTATTTT. The encoded protein is CASSTLSADTQYF.

V is TRBV7-9 and J is TRBJ2-1; 7 bases fit TRBD2. The CDR3 consists of 16 residues. Germline lookup yields CDR1 SEHNR and CDR2 FQNEAQ (reference sequence). Trimming took 5 bases from V and 3 from J; bases not matched to a gene: 10. The CDR3 DNA sequence: TGTGCCAGCAGCCCTGCCGGGGGGATCTTCTACAATGAGCAGTTCTTC. This translates into CASSPAGGIFYNEQFF.

The chain combines TRBV24-1 with TRBJ2-2, with D uncertain. There are 15 residues in the CDR3. CDR1 is KGHDR, CDR2 SFDVKD, per germline. V was trimmed by 0 bases and J by 3 bases, leaving 7 bases between them. The CDR3 here is CATSDLQFDTGELFF. The CDR3 bases are TGTGCCACCAGTGATTTGCAATTCGACACCGGGGAGCTGTTTTTT.

In its sample, this clonotype was seen many times. This chain connects TRBV6-6 to TRBJ2-1; the match to TRBD2 covers 13 bases. V lost 5 bases to trimming and J lost 8 bases; unmatched junction nucleotides: 6. Germline V lookup: CDR1 MNHNY, CDR2 SVGAGI (reference sequence). This CDR3 comprises 15 residues. Here the CDR3 reads CASSAGLAGADEQFF. DNA for the CDR3: TGTGCCAGCAGTGCAGGACTAGCGGGGGCTGATGAGCAGTTCTTC.

This clonotype was seen a few times. The chain carries TRBV20-1 and TRBJ2-5, with a tentative D call TRBD1 (6 bases). This CDR3 has 12 residues. CDR1 is DFQATT and CDR2 is SNEGSKA in the germline V gene (reference sequence). V was trimmed by 8 bases and J by 1 base, leaving 11 bases between them. The CDR3: CSPGQSQETQYF. The CDR3 bases are TGCAGTCCCGGACAGTCCCAAGAGACCCAGTACTTC.

This clonotype is classed as medium-sized. This chain joins TRBV20-1 and TRBJ2-7; unclear D gene. The CDR3 length is 15 residues. V was cut by 1 base and J by 0 bases, with 13 bases left in between. Germline-derived CDR1 and CDR2 are DFQATT and SNEGSKA (reference sequence). CDR3 sequence: CSARAGLQSSYEQYF. CDR3 DNA sequence: TGCAGTGCTAGAGCGGGTCTTCAGAGCTCCTACGAGCAGTACTTC.

This clonotype was recorded many times. The chain recombines TRBV7-2 with TRBJ2-5, with TRBD2 as a possible D gene (5 bases). Trimming removed 4 bases at V and 2 bases at J, with 8 bases between. The CDR3 is 13 residues long. Germline values: CDR1 SGHTA, CDR2 FQGNSA. The CDR3 bases are TGTGCCAGCAGCTCGACTATACAAGAGACCCAGTACTTC. It codes for CASSSTIQETQYF.

The chain joins TRBV2 to TRBJ2-7; a possible D gene is TRBD2 (7 bases). The end of the DNA is better explained by TRBJ2-5, so the J call may be wrong. The CDR3 length is 13 residues. Germline V lookup: CDR1 SNHLY, CDR2 FYNNEI. Here the CDR3 DNA reads TGTGCCAGCAGTGGGGGGGGCAAGGGGACCCAGTACTTC. Amino acid sequence: CASSGGGKGTQYF.

The table lists this clonotype with a few counts. This chain uses TRBV12-3 or TRBV12-4 with TRBJ2-7; perhaps TRBD2 as D (5 bases). V gave up 5 bases and J gave up 2 bases, with 13 bases separating them. This CDR3 has 14 residues. The CDR3 bases are TGTGCCAGCAGTCCAAGGGAGAACCCCTACGAGCAGTACTTC. It codes for CASSPRENPYEQYF.

The rearrangement uses TRBV7-9 and TRBJ2-5; D is possibly TRBD2 (6 bases). This CDR3 contains 15 residues. Germline CDR1 SEHNR, CDR2 FQNEAQ (reference sequence). The V end was cut by 5 bases, the J end by 5 bases, with 18 bases between. CDR3 bases: TGTGCCAGCAGCCCCATGATGGCGGGGATCGAGACCCAGTACTTC. It is translated as CASSPMMAGIETQYF.

This clonotype was counted between two and nine times. The chain links TRBV6-2 or TRBV6-3 to TRBJ1-2; D ambiguous. Per the germline V gene, CDR1 is MNHEY and CDR2 is SVGEGT. V was pared by 6 bases and J by 2 bases, with 19 bases between. The CDR3 extends over 16 amino acids. CDR3 residues: CASSPATRGINYGYTF. The CDR3 DNA reads as TGTGCCAGCAGCCCAGCGACAAGAGGAATCAACTATGGCTACACCTTC.

The rearrangement joins TRBV12-3 or TRBV12-4 to TRBJ1-5, with 11 bases identical to TRBD1. The CDR3 covers 13 residues. The ends lost 8 bases at V and 4 bases at J; junction bases unmatched: 1. The chain's CDR3 is CASGDRGNQPQHF. The CDR3 DNA is TGTGCCAGCGGGGACAGGGGGAATCAGCCCCAGCATTTT.

J is TRBJ2-1 and V is TRBV4-1, with D perhaps matching TRBD2 (5 bases). Deletions cut 2 bases from V and 13 bases from J, with 27 bases between. This CDR3 comprises 17 residues. The germline gives CDR1 MGHRA, CDR2 YSYEKL. CDR3 in DNA: TGCGCCAGCAGCCAATCACACGGATCCAGCGGAGAAGAGACCCAGTTCTTC. It is translated as CASSQSHGSSGEETQFF.

The chain recombines TRBV10-2 with TRBJ2-7; D gene ambiguous. CDR1 and CDR2 from the germline V gene are WSHSY and SAAADI. This CDR3 contains 15 residues. Between the trimmed V and J ends, which lost 2 bases and 2 bases, there was a span of 13 bases. Here the CDR3 reads CASSESVRVTYEQYF. The CDR3 nucleotides are TGCGCCAGCAGTGAGAGTGTAAGGGTCACCTACGAGCAGTACTTC.

Comments on this clonotype: At one end, the junction sequence differs from germline, possibly due to a read error. The CDR3 bases are TGTGCCAGCAGCTTTAGGGGCACCAATTCACCCCCCCACTTT. This sequence encodes CASSFRGTNSPPHF. The chain joins TRBV7-2 to TRBJ1-6; the D gene is possibly TRBD1 (5 bases). CDR1 SGHTA and CDR2 FQGNSA come from the germline V gene. The CDR3 is 14 amino acids. Drawing the rest from reference TRBV7-2 and TRBJ1-6, the complete variable domain is GAGVSQSPSNKVTEKGKDVELRCDPISGHTALYWYRQSLGQGLEFLIYFQGNSAPDKSGLPSDRFSAERTGGSVSTLTIQRTQQEDSAVYLCASSFRGTNSPPHFGNGTRLTVT.

This clonotype was picked up one time. The chain recombines TRBV3-1 with TRBJ2-4, with D perhaps TRBD1 (5 bases). V was clipped by 4 bases and J by 2 bases, with 12 bases between them. This CDR3 spans 15 amino acids. From germline, CDR1 is LGHDT and CDR2 YNNKEL (reference sequence). The CDR3 sequence: CASSPLQGTKNIQYF. The CDR3, as DNA: TGTGCCAGCAGCCCTCTGCAGGGCACCAAAAACATTCAGTACTTC.

The rearrangement uses TRBV4-2 and TRBJ1-6; D is uncertain. Germline V gene data show CDR1 as LGHNA and CDR2 as YNFKEQ. There are 18 residues in the CDR3. Trimming pared 0 bases from V and 5 bases from J, leaving 17 bases between. The CDR3 here is CASSQELTRGLNNSPLHF. The CDR3 nucleotides read TGTGCCAGCAGCCAAGAATTAACTAGAGGACTCAATAATTCACCCCTCCACTTT.

In its sample, this clonotype was seen many times. The V gene is TRBV5-8, the J gene TRBJ1-2, with no clear D. Trimming left V 4 bases short and J 0 bases short, with 4 bases between. The germline CDR1 and CDR2 sequences are SGHTS and YDEGEE. The CDR3 extends over 12 amino acids. CDR3 sequence reads: CASSRANYGYTF. CDR3 DNA sequence: TGTGCCAGCAGCAGGGCTAACTATGGCTACACCTTC.

The rearrangement uses TRBV20-1 and TRBJ1-1; D is uncertain. V dropped 3 bases and J dropped 6 bases, with 14 bases sitting between them. The CDR3 covers 13 residues. Looked up from germline, CDR1 is DFQATT and CDR2 is SNEGSKA (reference sequence). The CDR3 bases are TGCAGTGCTAGTCGGGAGCCAGAGGCTGAAGCTTTCTTT. Its protein is CSASREPEAEAFF.

This clonotype has a handful of counts. In DNA, the CDR3 is TGTGCCTGGAGTGACGGACAGGGCCCAAATGAGCAGTTCTTC. Protein product: CAWSDGQGPNEQFF. The chain couples TRBV30 to TRBJ2-1; 8 nucleotides match TRBD1. The CDR3 contains 14 residues. V lost 1 base and J lost 7; bases outside the gene matches: 6. Germline lookup yields CDR1 GTSNPN and CDR2 SVGIG (reference sequence).

The J gene is TRBJ2-7, the V gene TRBV6-6, with unresolved D. Between the trimmed V and J ends, which lost 0 bases and 4 bases, there was a span of 16 bases. Germline V gives CDR1 MNHNY, CDR2 SVGAGI (reference sequence). The length of the CDR3 is 16 residues. Written as DNA, the CDR3 is TGTGCCAGCAGTTACTCTCGACCCCGAACGGCTTACGAGCAGTACTTC. Translating gives CASSYSRPRTAYEQYF.

This clonotype was counted ten times or more. The V call is TRBV20-1, the J call TRBJ2-1, with D perhaps matching TRBD2 (5 bases). Germline values: CDR1 DFQATT, CDR2 SNEGSKA (reference sequence). The CDR3 contains 11 residues. Trimming took off 6 bases at V and 7 bases at J, with 10 bases between the two ends. CDR3: CSAQLGNEQFF. In DNA, the CDR3 is TGCAGTGCACAACTAGGTAATGAGCAGTTCTTC.

V is TRBV4-1 and J is TRBJ1-4; D remains ambiguous. V shed 0 bases and J shed 4 bases, with 12 bases lying between them. Germline-derived CDR1 and CDR2 are MGHRA and YSYEKL. This CDR3 has 16 residues. The DNA of the CDR3 is TGCGCCAGCAGCCAAGATTTGGCCAGGATTAATGAAAAACTGTTTTTT. Translation: CASSQDLARINEKLFF.

This clonotype was picked up many times. The V call is TRBV12-3 or TRBV12-4, the J call TRBJ1-1, with TRBD1 as a possible D gene (6 bases). The V end lost 1 base, the J end lost 0 bases, and 6 bases lay between the germline ends. The CDR3 spans 14 residues. The CDR3 sequence is CASSLGQVNTEAFF. CDR3 sequence (DNA): TGTGCCAGCAGTTTAGGACAGGTGAACACTGAAGCTTTCTTT.

This clonotype came up once. One junction end does not reproduce the germline sequence, and a read error may be involved. The rearrangement uses TRBV20-1 and TRBJ1-2; D uncertain. From germline, CDR1 is DFQATT and CDR2 SNEGSKA (reference sequence). The CDR3 is made up of 15 amino acids. The CDR3 is CSTSNFDSTGYGYTF. The CDR3 nucleotides are TGCAGTACTAGCAACTTTGACTCGACGGGCTATGGCTACACCTTC.

The rearrangement uses TRBV4-3 and TRBJ2-5; weak D call: TRBD2 (6 bases). TRBJ2-7 explains the end of the DNA better; the J call may be wrong. The CDR3 has 15 amino acids. Germline V gene data show CDR1 as LGHNA and CDR2 as YSLEER. Here the CDR3 reads CASSQDPGGDYEQYF. As DNA, the CDR3 is TGCGCCAGCAGCCAAGATCCCGGCGGGGATTACGAGCAGTACTTC.

The rearrangement links TRBV6-2 or TRBV6-3 to TRBJ2-7; no clear D gene. CDR1 is MNHEY and CDR2 is SVGEGT in the germline V gene. The CDR3 is made up of 12 amino acids. The V gene lost 8 bases and the J gene lost 3 bases, with 11 bases spanning the gap. CDR3 nucleotides: TGTGCCAGCGGACGCCTATACTACGAGCAGTACTTC. Protein sequence: CASGRLYYEQYF.